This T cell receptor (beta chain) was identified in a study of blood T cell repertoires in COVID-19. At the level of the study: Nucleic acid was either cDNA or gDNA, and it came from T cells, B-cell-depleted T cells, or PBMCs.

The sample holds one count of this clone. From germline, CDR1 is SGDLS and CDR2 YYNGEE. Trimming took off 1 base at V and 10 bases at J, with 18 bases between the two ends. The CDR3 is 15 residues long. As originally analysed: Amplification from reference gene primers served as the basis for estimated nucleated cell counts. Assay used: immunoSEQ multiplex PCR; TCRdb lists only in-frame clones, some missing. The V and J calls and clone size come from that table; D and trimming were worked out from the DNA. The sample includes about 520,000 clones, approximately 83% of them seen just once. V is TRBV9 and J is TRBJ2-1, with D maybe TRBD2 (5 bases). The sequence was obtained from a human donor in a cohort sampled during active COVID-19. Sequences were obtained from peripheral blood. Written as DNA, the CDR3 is TGTGCCAGCAGCGTATTAGCGCGACAACAGTCGGAGCAGTTCTTC. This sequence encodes CASSVLARQQSEQFF.